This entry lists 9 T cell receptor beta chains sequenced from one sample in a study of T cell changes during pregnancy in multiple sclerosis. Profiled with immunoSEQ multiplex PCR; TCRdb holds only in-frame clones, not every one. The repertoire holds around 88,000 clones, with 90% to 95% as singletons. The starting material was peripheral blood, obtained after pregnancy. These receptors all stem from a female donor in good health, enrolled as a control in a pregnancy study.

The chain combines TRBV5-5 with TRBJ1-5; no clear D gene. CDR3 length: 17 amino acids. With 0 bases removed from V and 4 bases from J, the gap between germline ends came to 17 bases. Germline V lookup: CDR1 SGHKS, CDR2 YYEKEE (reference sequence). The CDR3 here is CASSLGGSGFGNQPQHF. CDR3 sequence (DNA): TGTGCCAGCAGCTTGGGTGGGTCGGGTTTCGGGAATCAGCCCCAGCATTTT.

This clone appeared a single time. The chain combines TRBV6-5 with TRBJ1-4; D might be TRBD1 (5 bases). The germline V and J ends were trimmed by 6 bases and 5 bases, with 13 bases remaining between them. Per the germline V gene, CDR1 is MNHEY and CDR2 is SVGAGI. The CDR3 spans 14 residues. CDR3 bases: TGTGCCAGCAGGTTCAGGGCCTCGAATGAAAAACTGTTTTTT. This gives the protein CASRFRASNEKLFF.

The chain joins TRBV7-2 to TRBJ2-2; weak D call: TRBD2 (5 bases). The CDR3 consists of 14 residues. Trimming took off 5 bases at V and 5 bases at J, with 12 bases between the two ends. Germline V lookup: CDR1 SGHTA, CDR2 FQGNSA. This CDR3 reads CASSLGVATGELFF. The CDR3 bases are TGTGCCAGCAGCCTCGGGGTAGCGACCGGGGAGCTGTTTTTT.

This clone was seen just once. CDR3: CSVDLAGGYEQYF. DNA for the CDR3: TGCAGCGTAGACCTAGCGGGAGGGTACGAGCAGTACTTC. The chain recombines TRBV29-1 with TRBJ2-7; TRBD2 agrees at 12 bases. CDR1 is SQVTM and CDR2 is ANQGSEA in the germline V gene. Trimming removed 6 bases from V and 4 bases from J; junction bases left unmatched: 4. The CDR3 totals 13 residues.

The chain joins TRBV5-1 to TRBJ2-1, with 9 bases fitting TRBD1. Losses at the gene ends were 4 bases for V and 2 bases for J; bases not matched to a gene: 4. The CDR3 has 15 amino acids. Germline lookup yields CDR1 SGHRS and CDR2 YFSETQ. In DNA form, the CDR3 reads TGCGCCAGCAGCCGGGGACAGGGAGCCTACAATGAGCAGTTCTTC. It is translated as CASSRGQGAYNEQFF.

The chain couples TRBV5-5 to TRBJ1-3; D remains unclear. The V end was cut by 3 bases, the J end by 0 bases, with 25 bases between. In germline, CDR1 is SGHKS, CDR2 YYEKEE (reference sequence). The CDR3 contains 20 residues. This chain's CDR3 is CASSSLPAGPRFNSGNTIYF. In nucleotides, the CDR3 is TGTGCCAGCAGCTCTCTACCGGCAGGTCCACGATTTAACTCTGGAAACACCATATATTTT.

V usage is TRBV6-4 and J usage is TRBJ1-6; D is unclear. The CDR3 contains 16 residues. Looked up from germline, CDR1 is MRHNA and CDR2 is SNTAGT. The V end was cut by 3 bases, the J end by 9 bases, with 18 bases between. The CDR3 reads CASSEGTSGGGSPLHF. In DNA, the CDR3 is TGTGCCAGCAGTGAAGGAACCTCTGGAGGAGGTTCACCCCTCCACTTT.

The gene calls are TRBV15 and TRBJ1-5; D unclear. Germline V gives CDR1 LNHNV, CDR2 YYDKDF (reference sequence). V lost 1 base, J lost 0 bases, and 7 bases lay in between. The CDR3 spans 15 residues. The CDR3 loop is CATSRGTSSNQPQHF. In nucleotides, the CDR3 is TGTGCCACCAGCAGAGGTACCAGTAGCAATCAGCCCCAGCATTTT.

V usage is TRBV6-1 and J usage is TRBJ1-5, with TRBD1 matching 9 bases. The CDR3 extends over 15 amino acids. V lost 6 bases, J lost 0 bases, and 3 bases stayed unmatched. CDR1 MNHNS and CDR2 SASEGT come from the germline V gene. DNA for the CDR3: TGTGCCAGCAGGGCGACAGGGGGTAGCAATCAGCCCCAGCATTTT. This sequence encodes CASRATGGSNQPQHF.